This T cell receptor beta chain was obtained from a study of regulatory T cells in long-lasting Graves disease. Relying on iRepertoire HTBI primers and Arm-PCR of CDR3 regions, the team built TCR beta libraries. TCRdb reprocessed the multiplex PCR reads via MiXCR and lists one record per CDR3 protein. The sample contains around 500,000 distinct CDR3 sequences, about 16% of which appear only once. As to time point: newly diagnosed GD, antithyroid drugs for less than 3 months. After RNA was extracted from PBMCs, the TCR library was made from it. Many counts were recorded for this clonotype. The ends were cut back, 0 bases at V and 1 base at J, with 15 bases in the middle. The CDR3 extends over 17 amino acids. CDR1 MNHEY and CDR2 SMNVEV come from the germline V gene (reference sequence). These data were also filed under a second study, of T cells in Graves' hyperthyroidism and ophthalmopathy. Per that study: The study based diagnoses on clinical symptoms, serum thyroxine and TRAb, thyroid ultrasound and orbital computed tomography. HTBI primers were employed in a first-round RT-PCR of the TCR CDR3.

The receptor's source is a middle-aged woman with Graves disease. The chain is built from TRBV27 and TRBJ2-5, with D tentatively TRBD2 (5 bases). Sequences were derived from peripheral blood mononuclear cells (PBMCs), sampled at new diagnosis, from a patient treated with antithyroid drugs. This CDR3 reads CASSLSASLPLQETQYF. In nucleotides, the CDR3 is TGTGCCAGCAGTTTATCAGCTAGCCTCCCCCTCCAAGAGACCCAGTACTTC.